Below, one T cell receptor (beta chain) is given with its context. Following extraction, RNA underwent reverse transcription to cDNA, which served as the sequencing template. Profiling relied on immunoSEQ multiplex PCR, and the TCRdb table lists in-frame clones only, not all of them. This table holds approximately 98,000 clones, roughly 59% found once. The sample belongs to a study of CD8+ T cells in alopecia areata. The J segment lost 4 bases and the V segment lost 5 bases, leaving 7 bases of the junction unmatched. Germline loops: CDR1 LNHDA, CDR2 SQIVND (reference sequence). This CDR3 comprises 16 residues.

The sample consisted of CD8+ T cells sorted from blood. The chain carries TRBV19 and TRBJ2-5, with TRBD2 matching over 13 bases. This TCR came from a human donor in good health. In nucleotides, the CDR3 is TGTGCCAGTAGTCACCGACTAGCGGGGGGCCGAGAGACCCAGTACTTC. It translates to CASSHRLAGGRETQYF.